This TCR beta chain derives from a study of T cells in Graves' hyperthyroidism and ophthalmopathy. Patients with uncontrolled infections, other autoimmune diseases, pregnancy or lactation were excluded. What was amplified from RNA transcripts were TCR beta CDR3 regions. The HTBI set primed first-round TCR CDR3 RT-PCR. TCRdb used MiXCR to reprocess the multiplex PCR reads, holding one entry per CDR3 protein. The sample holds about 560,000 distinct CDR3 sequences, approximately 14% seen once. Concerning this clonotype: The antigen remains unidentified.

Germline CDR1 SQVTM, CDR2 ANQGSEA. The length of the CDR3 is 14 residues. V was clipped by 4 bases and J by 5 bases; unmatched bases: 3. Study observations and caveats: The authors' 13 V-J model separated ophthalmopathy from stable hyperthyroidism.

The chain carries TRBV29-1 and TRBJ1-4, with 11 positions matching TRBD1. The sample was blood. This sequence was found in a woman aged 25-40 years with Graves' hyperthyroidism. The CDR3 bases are TGCAGCGTTGGGACAGGGGGCTCAAATGAAAAACTGTTTTTT. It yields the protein CSVGTGGSNEKLFF.